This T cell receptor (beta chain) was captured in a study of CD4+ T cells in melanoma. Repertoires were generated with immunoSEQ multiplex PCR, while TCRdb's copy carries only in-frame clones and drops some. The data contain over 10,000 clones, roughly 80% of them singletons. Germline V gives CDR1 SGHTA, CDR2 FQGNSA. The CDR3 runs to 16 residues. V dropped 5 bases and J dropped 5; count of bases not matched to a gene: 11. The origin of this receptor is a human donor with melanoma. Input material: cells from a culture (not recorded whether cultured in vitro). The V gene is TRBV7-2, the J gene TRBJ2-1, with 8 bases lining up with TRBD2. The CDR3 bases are TGTGCCAGCAGCCACACTAGACTAGCGCGACACAATGAGCAGTTCTTC. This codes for CASSHTRLARHNEQFF.